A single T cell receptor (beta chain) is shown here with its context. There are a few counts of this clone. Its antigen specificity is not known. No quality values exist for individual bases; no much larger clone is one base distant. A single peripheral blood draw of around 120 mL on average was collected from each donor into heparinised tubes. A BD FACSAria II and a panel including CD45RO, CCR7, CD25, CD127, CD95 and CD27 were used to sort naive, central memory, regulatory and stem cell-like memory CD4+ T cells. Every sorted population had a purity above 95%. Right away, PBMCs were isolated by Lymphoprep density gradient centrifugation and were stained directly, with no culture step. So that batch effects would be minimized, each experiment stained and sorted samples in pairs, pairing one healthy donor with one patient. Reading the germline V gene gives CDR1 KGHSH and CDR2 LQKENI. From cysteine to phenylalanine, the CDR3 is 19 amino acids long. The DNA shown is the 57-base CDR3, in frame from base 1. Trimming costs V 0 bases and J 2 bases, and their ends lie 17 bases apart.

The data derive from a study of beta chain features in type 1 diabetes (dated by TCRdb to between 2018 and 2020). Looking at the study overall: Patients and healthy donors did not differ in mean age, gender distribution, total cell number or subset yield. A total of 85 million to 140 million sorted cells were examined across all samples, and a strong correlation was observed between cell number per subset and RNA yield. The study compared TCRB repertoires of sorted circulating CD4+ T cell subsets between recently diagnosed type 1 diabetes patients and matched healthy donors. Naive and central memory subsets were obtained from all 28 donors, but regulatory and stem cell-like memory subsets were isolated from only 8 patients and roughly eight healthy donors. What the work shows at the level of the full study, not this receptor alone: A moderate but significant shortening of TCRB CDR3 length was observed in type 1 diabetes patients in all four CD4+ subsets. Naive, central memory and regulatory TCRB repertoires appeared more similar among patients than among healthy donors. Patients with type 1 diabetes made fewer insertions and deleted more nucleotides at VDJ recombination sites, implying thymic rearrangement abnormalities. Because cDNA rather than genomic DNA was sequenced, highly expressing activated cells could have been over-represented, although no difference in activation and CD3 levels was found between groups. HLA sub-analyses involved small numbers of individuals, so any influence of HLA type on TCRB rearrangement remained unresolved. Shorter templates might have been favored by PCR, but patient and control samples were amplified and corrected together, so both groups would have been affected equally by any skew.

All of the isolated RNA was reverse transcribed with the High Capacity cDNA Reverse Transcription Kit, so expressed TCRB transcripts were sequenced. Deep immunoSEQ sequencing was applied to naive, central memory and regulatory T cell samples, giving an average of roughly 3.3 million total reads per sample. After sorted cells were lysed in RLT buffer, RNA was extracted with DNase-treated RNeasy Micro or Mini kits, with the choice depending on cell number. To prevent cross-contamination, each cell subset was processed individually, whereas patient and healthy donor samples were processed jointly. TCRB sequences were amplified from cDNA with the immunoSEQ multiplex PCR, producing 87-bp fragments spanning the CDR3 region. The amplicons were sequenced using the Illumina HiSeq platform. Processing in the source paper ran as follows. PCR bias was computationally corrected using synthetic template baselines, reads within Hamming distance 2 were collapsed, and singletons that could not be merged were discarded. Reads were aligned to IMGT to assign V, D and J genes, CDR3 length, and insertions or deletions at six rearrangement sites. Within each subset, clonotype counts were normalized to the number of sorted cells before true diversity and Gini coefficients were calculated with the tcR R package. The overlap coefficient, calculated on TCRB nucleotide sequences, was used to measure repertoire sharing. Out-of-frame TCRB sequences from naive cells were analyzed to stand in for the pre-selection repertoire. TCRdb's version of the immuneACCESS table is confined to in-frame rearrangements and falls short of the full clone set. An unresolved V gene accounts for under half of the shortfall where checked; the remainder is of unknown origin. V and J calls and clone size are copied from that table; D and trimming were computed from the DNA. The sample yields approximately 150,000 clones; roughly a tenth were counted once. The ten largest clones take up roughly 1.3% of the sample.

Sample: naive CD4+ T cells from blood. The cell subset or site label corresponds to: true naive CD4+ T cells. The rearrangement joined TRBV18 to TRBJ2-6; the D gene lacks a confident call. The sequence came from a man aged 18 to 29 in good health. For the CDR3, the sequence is CASSPPNVQIVAGANVLTF. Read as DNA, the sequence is TGTGCCAGCTCACCACCGAACGTACAGATAGTTGCTGGGGCCAACGTCCTGACTTTC.